This TCR beta chain was obtained from a study of cytotoxic CD8 clonotypes in ibrutinib-treated CLL. Study-wide context: About 24 partial and 2 complete responses; at median 68 months, about 14 remitted, around twelve progressed.

Here immunoSEQ multiplex PCR was the method, and the copy in TCRdb shows in-frame clones only, minus some. The repertoire holds 29,000 or so clones, with approximately 68% as singletons. This CDR3 region has 14 residues. V lost 5 bases to trimming and J lost 3 bases; unmatched junction nucleotides: 4. The germline V gene encodes CDR1 GTSNPN and CDR2 SVGIG (reference sequence). This TCR derives from a human donor with chronic lymphocytic leukemia. The specimen comprised PBMCs, sampled after 24 months of ibrutinib treatment. This chain links TRBV30 with TRBJ2-1; 10 bases agree with TRBD1. CDR3 region: CAWDRGLVYNEQFF. CDR3 bases: TGTGCCTGGGACAGGGGGCTGGTCTACAATGAGCAGTTCTTC. Filled out from reference TRBV30 and TRBJ2-1, the complete variable domain reads SQTIHQWPATLVQPVGSPLSLECTVEGTSNPNLYWYRQAAGRGLQLLFYSVGIGQISSEVPQNLSASRPQDRQFILSSKKLLLSDSGFYLCAWDRGLVYNEQFFGPGTRLTVL.